This TCR beta chain was sequenced for a study of blood T cells in healthy people across ages (dated by TCRdb to about 2015). For context, the study as a whole: In model experiments, roughly one uniquely barcoded TCR beta cDNA molecule per two T cells was captured by template switching. To track age-related changes in TCR beta repertoire diversity, the study relied on deep sequencing normalized with unique cDNA molecular identifiers. The donors were split into four age groups: young (average about 16 years), middle-aged (39), aged (62) and long-lived (about 82). For two donors (one aged 18 to 30 and one aged 80 or older), the study analyzed two additional independent replicas of 1 million unique cDNA reads from the same blood draw.

Overall results and qualifications from the work: Conclusive comparison of naive and antigen-experienced compartments was prevented by the profiling of bulk unsorted PBMCs. As age increased, observed TCR beta diversity per million T cells dropped in a roughly linear way, and a significant reduction was already evident by age around 41. There was a strong correlation between observed TCR beta diversity and the percentage of naive T cells measured by flow cytometry. Compared with the aged group, the long-lived group had more naive CD4+ T cells, fewer expanded clones and increased TCR diversity, suggesting age selection. Because donor CMV infection status was unknown, age-related changes in expanded clonotypes were potentially confounded. Total diversity estimates from one million sequenced T cells were considered lower bounds and underestimates.

Donors were around 37 systemically healthy Caucasian individuals from Russia aged roughly 6 to 100 years. Each donor gave approximately 9.3 milliliters of peripheral blood, collected into EDTA-treated Vacutainer tubes. Ficoll-Paque density-gradient centrifugation was used to isolate PBMCs, with at least 6 million per sample. Trizol reagent was used to extract total RNA from PBMCs, with at least 6 micrograms per sample. The percentages of naive CD45RAhigh/CD27high T cells were determined by flow cytometry on a PBMC aliquot from every donor. Details on this clonotype: Which antigen it targets is not known. No base-level quality is on record; no much larger clone is a single base apart.

V loses 0 bases of germline sequence and J loses 8 bases, and the interval between the two ends is 13 bases. Including the terminal cysteine and phenylalanine, the CDR3 comprises 15 residues. Only the CDR3 region is kept as DNA, spanning 45 bases read in frame from base 1. Taken from the germline V gene (reference sequence), the CDR1 and CDR2 loops are LGHDT and YNNKEL. Library preparation used 5' RACE. Sequenced using an Illumina HiSeq 2500. A second PCR of about 6 to 11 cycles was performed with a sample-barcoded 5' primer and a J-beta primer mix. Each TCR beta cDNA molecule received a unique molecular identifier from a template-switch 5' adaptor carrying 12 random nucleotides. Each sample yielded at least 2.5 million CDR3-containing paired-end reads. First-strand cDNA synthesis was performed from all RNA using the Mint cDNA synthesis kit, with priming by a TRBC-specific oligonucleotide. After uracil-DNA glycosylase treatment, a first 18-cycle PCR used universal primers M1SS and BC2_uni_R on all cDNA. The original methods were these. For normalization, 1 million high-quality reads were randomly selected from each sample, with every read carrying a distinct molecular identifier. Reads with shared molecular identifiers were discarded instead of being binned into consensus sequences. MiTCR, set to a Q25 quality threshold and the strictest error-elimination algorithm, was used for CDR3 identification, clonotype clustering and error correction. A nonparametric unseen species model with Euler transformation was used to estimate a lower bound on total TCR beta diversity. The public reads were run again by TCRdb, first through fastp at Q25 and then through MiXCR, and only productive beta chains were kept. For every CDR3 protein sequence, its rows merge into one entry that carries the most common genes and DNA. For this entry, the V and J calls and clone size follow TCRdb and not the study's own pipeline. Across this sample there are roughly 550,000 distinct CDR3 sequences, with about 24% seen only once. Of the sample, roughly 10% falls within the top ten clones.

The sample was also reused in another study, on T cells of mothers and their children. The second study's authors report: The donors were nine systemically healthy Caucasian individuals, made up of three mothers and their six children. cDNA synthesis used all of the extracted RNA, with around 1.6 ug of RNA in each 15 ul reaction. In the second PCR, the M1S primer added sample barcodes and 2-4 random nucleotides. Over 8 million TCR beta CDR3 reads were obtained for each mother, and millions of reads were obtained for each child. Thymic selection similarly shapes TCR recombination output in related and unrelated pairs, with minor effect from inherited differences. Related mother-child pairs always showed normalized repertoire overlap that was slightly higher than in unrelated mother-child pairs, though the difference was never significant. No persistent microchimeric T cell clones were detected, at a sensitivity of around 97 clones per million clonotypes. Deep NGS was used in the study to compare the TCR beta repertoires of mothers and children and to look for features that separate related mother-child pairs from unrelated individuals. Mothers averaged roughly 40 +/- 4 years of age and children averaged about 10 +/- 4 years. After adapter ligation with NEBNext reagents, the libraries were sequenced on Illumina HiSeq 2000 with 100+100 nt paired-end reads. To avoid cross-contamination, the mother libraries and the child libraries were prepared a month apart and sequenced in separate runs. Between about 500,000 and 2,300,000 distinct TCR beta clonotypes were identified per donor. Naive TCR beta clonotypes were estimated from low-frequency clonotypes matched to each donor's FACS-determined naive share, without sorting.

The material sequenced was blood. The sequence was obtained from a boy aged 10-17 years in good health. The V and J genes are TRBV3-1 and TRBJ1-4; 5 matching bases give a weak D call of TRBD1. The nucleotide sequence reads as follows: TGTGCCAGCAGCCAAGATTTAGGGGTCGGAGAAAAACTGTTTTTT. This yields the protein CASSQDLGVGEKLFF.